The T cell receptor beta chain under discussion was sequenced for a study of monozygotic twins with inflammatory bowel disease. The CDR3 totals 15 residues. From germline, CDR1 is MNHEY and CDR2 SVGEGT. TCRdb re-called the 5' RACE reads; every CDR3 protein appears as one record, without DNA. The data include 300,000 to 350,000 distinct CDR3 sequences; the top ten clones carry around 2%. The rearrangement uses TRBV6-2 or TRBV6-3 and TRBJ2-5. The sequence came from a human donor with ulcerative colitis or Crohn's disease, or a healthy co-twin of an affected twin (not recorded which). Sequencing was performed on blood. The CDR3 sequence: CASSLSNGGEETQYF.